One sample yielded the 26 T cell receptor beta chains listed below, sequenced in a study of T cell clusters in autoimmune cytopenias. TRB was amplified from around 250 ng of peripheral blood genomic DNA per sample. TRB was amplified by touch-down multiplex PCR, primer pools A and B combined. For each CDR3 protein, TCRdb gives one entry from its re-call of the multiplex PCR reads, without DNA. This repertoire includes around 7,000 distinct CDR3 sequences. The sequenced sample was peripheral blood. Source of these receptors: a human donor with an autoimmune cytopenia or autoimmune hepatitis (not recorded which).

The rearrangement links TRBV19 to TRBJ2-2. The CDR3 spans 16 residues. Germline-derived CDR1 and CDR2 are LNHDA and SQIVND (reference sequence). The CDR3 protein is CASSITGNSNTGELFF.

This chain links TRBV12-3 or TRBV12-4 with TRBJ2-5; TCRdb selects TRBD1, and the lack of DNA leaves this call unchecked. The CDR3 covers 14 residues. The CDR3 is CASSLDRGQETQYF.

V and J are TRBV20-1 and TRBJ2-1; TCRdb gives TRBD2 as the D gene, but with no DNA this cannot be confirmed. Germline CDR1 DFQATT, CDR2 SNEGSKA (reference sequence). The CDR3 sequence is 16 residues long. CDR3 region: CSARELTSRAYNEQFF.

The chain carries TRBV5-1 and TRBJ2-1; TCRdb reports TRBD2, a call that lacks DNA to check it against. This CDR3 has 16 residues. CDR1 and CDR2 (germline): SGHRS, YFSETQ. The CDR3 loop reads CASHQSPRGTPNEQFF.

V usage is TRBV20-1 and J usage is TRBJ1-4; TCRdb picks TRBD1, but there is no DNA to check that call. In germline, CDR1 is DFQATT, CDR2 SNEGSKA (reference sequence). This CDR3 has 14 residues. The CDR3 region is CSADQGLVNEKLFF.

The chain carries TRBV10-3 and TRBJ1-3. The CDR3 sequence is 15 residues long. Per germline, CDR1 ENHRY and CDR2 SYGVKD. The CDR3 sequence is CAISESGDSRKTIYF.

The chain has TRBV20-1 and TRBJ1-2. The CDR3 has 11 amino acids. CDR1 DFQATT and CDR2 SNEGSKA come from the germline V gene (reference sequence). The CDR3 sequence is CISRGAGGYTF.

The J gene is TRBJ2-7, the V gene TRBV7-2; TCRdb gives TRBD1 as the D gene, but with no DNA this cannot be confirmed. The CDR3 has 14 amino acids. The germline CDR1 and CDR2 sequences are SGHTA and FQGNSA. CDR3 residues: CASSLKAGEYEQYF.

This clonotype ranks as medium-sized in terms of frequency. CDR3 sequence: CSAKQSGLNTEAFF. The genes are TRBV20-1 and TRBJ1-1. The germline V gene encodes CDR1 DFQATT and CDR2 SNEGSKA (reference sequence). The CDR3 consists of 14 residues.

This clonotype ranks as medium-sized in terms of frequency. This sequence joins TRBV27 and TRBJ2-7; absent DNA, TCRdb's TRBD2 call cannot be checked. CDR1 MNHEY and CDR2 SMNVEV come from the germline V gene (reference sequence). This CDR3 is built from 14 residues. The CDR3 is CASGGRLSSYEQYF.

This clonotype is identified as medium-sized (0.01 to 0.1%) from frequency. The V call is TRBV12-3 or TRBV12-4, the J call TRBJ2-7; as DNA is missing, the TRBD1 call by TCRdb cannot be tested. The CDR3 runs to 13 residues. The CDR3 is CASSDKGFYEQYF.

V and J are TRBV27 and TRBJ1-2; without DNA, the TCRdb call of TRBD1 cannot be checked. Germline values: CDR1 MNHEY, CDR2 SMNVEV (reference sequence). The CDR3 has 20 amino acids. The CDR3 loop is CASSYSEPDRGGGARNGYTF.

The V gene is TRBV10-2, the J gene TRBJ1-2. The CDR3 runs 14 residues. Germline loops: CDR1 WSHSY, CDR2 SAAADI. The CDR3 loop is CASSERMGYYGYTF.

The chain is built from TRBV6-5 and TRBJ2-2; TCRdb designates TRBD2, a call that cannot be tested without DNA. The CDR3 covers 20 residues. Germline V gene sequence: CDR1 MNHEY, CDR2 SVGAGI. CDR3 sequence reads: CASSKGLAGGRVANTGELFF.

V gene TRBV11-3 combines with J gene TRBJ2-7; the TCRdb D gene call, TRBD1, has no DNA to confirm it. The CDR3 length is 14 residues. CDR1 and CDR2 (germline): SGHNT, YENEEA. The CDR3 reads CASSRGQSSYEQYF. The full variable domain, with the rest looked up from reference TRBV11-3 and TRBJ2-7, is EAGVVQSPRYKIIEKKQPVAFWCNPISGHNTLYWYLQNLGQGPELLIRYENEEAVDDSQLPKDRFSAERLKGVDSTLKIQPAELGDSAVYLCASSRGQSSYEQYFGPGTRLTVT.

The CDR3: CSAPPTSGSFPDTQYF. The V gene is TRBV20-1, the J gene TRBJ2-3; TCRdb proposes TRBD2, but this gene call is untestable without DNA. The germline V gene encodes CDR1 DFQATT and CDR2 SNEGSKA (reference sequence). There are 16 residues in the CDR3.

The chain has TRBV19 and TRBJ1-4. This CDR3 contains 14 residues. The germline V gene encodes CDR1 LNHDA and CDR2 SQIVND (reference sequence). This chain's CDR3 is CASSNTDGPEKLFF.

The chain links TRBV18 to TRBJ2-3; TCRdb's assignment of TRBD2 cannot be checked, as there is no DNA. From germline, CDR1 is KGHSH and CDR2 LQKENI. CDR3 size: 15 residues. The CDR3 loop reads CASSPTSGGTDTQYF.

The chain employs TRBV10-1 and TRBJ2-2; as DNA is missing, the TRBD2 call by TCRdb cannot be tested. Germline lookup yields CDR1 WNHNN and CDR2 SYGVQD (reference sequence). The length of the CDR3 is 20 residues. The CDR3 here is CASSGGGTSGQRERGGELFF.

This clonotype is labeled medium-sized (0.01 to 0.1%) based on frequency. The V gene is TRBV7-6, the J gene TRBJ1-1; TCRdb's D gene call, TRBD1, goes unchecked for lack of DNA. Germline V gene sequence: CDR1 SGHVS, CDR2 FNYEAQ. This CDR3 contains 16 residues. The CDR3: CASSTTTSDRFTEAFF.

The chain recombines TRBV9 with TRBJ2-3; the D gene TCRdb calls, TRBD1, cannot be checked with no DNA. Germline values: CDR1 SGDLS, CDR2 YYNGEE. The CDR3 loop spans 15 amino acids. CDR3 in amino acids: CASSPTGGFADTQYF.

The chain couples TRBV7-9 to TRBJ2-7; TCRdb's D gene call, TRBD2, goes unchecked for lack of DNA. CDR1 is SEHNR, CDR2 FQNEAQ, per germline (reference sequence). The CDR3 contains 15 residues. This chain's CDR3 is CASSLEAIPIYEQYF.

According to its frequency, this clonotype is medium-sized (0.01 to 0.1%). The CDR3 region is CASSQRHGDGYTF. The gene calls are TRBV12-3 or TRBV12-4 and TRBJ1-2. The CDR3 length is 13 residues.

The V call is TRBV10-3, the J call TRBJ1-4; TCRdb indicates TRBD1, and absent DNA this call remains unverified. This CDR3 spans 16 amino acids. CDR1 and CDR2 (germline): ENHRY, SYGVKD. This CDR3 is CAISESFGAGNEKLFF.

CDR3 in amino acids: CASSMPGIGTEAFF. This sequence joins TRBV19 and TRBJ1-1; there is no DNA to check the TCRdb D call of TRBD1. The V gene's germline CDR1 is LNHDA and CDR2 SQIVND (reference sequence). The CDR3 runs 14 residues.

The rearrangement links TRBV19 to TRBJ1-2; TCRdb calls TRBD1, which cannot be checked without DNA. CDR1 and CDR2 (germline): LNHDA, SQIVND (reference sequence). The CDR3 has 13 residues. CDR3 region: CASSTWTVYGYTF.